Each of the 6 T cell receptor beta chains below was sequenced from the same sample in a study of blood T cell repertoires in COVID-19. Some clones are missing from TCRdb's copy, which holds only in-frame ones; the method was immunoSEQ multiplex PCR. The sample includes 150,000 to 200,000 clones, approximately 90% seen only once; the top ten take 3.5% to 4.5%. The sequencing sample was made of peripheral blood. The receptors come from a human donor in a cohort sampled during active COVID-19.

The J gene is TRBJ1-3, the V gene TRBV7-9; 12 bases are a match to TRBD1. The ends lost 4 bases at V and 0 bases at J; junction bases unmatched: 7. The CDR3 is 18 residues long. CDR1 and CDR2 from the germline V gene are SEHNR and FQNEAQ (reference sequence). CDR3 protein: CASSSVGGQGASGNTIYF. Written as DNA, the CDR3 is TGTGCCAGCAGCTCCGTGGGGGGACAGGGGGCCTCTGGAAACACCATATATTTT.

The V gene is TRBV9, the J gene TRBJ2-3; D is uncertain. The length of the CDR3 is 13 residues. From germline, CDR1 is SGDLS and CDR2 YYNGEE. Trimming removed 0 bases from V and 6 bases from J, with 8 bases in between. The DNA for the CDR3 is TGTGCCAGCAGCGTAGTCTCGGGTGATACGCAGTATTTT. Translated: CASSVVSGDTQYF.

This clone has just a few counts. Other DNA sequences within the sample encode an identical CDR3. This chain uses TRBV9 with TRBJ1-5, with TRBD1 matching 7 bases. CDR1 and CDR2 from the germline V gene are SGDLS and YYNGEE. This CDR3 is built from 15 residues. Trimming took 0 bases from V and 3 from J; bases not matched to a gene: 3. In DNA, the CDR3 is TGTGCCAGCAGCGTAGGACAGGGAATCAATCAGCCCCAGCATTTT. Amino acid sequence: CASSVGQGINQPQHF.

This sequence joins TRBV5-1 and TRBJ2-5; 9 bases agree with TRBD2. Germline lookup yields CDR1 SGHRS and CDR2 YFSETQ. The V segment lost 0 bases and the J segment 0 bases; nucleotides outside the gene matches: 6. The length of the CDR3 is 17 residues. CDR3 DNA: TGCGCCAGCAGCTTGGGACTAGCGGAAAGGTACCAAGAGACCCAGTACTTC. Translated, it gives CASSLGLAERYQETQYF.

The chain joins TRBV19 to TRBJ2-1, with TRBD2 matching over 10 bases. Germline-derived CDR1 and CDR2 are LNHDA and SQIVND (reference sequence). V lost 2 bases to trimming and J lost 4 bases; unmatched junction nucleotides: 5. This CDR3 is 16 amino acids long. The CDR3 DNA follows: TGTGCCAGTAGTATATTAGCGGGGGGATTTTACAATGAGCAGTTCTTC. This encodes CASSILAGGFYNEQFF.

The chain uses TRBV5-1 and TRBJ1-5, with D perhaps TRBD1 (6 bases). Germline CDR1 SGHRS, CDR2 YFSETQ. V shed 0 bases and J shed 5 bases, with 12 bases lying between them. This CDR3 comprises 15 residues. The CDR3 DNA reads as TGCGCCAGCAGCTTGGGACCAGGGGCCCATCAGCCCCAGCATTTT. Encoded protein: CASSLGPGAHQPQHF.